Detailed here is one TCR beta chain. Patients got 3 mg/kg IV nivolumab weeks 1, 4, 7, 10, then biweekly through week 26. This sample was taken from a study of ipilimumab plus nivolumab after autologous stem cell transplantation. Germline-derived CDR1 and CDR2 are LNHDA and SQIVND (reference sequence). Deletions cut 3 bases from V and 4 bases from J, with 12 bases between. CDR3 length: 15 residues. The table came from immunoSEQ multiplex PCR; TCRdb's copy has only in-frame clones and leaves some out. The sample has 40,000 to 45,000 clones, 80% to 95% seen once. The sequence derives from a male donor with multiple myeloma. The J gene is TRBJ2-2, the V gene TRBV19; no reliable D call. Source: PBMCs, taken in a trial of ipilimumab plus nivolumab as post-transplant consolidation. The CDR3 region is CASSIYSSGTGELFF. In DNA form, the CDR3 reads TGTGCCAGTAGTATCTACAGTTCAGGCACCGGGGAGCTGTTTTTT. The full variable domain, its missing parts supplied by reference TRBV19 and TRBJ2-2, is DGGITQSPKYLFRKEGQNVTLSCEQNLNHDAMYWYRQDPGQGLRLIYYSQIVNDFQKGDIAEGYSVSREKKESFPLTVTSAQKNPTAFYLCASSIYSSGTGELFFGEGSRLTVL.